Listed here are 15 T cell receptor beta chains from one sample, sequenced in a study of cytomegalovirus exposure and HLA in healthy donors. The PCR made use of 60 Vbeta and 13 Jbeta primers. The data were produced by immunoSEQ multiplex PCR, yet TCRdb's version contains in-frame clones alone and is incomplete. The sample records approximately 160,000 clones, roughly two thirds being singletons. The sample consisted of PBMCs. These receptors all stem from a woman between 35 and 50 years old in good health and CMV-seropositive.

This clone came up a few times. This chain connects TRBV2 to TRBJ2-1; 9 bases fit TRBD2. Germline CDR1 SNHLY, CDR2 FYNNEI. The CDR3 length is 17 residues. V dropped 6 bases and J dropped 1; count of bases not matched to a gene: 10. The CDR3 sequence is CASRPRGSGGSYNEQFF. The CDR3 DNA reads TGTGCCAGCAGGCCCCGAGGGAGCGGGGGGTCCTACAATGAGCAGTTCTTC.

The J gene is TRBJ2-7, the V gene TRBV12-2; TRBD2 was called by the table and not checked on the DNA. TRBV12-2 is given as a pseudogene. CDR3 length: 15 residues. The CDR3 loop reads CASRLILAGPYEQYF. The CDR3 DNA is TGTGCAAGTCGCTTAATTCTAGCGGGGCCCTACGAGCAGTACTTC.

In this sample, this clone turned up once. The chain joins TRBV13 to TRBJ2-5; weak D call: TRBD2 (5 bases). The J call could be wrong; TRBJ2-7 is a better fit for the DNA end. The length of the CDR3 is 12 residues. In germline, CDR1 is PRHDT, CDR2 FYEKMQ (reference sequence). CDR3 sequence: CASSLVSDEQYF. The CDR3 nucleotides read TGTGCCAGCAGCTTAGTTAGCGACGAGCAGTACTTC.

Only a few counts were recorded for this clone. J is TRBJ2-3 and V is TRBV7-2; TRBD2 matches at 15 bases. The V gene end was trimmed by 4 bases and the J gene end by 5 bases; junction bases not matched to a gene: 1. The CDR3 is 15 amino acids. Germline CDR1 SGHTA, CDR2 FQGNSA. The CDR3 DNA sequence: TGTGCCAGCAGCTGGACTAGCGGGGGGGGAGATACGCAGTATTTT. Encoded protein: CASSWTSGGGDTQYF. The full variable domain, its missing parts supplied by reference TRBV7-2 and TRBJ2-3, is GAGVSQSPSNKVTEKGKDVELRCDPISGHTALYWYRQSLGQGLEFLIYFQGNSAPDKSGLPSDRFSAERTGGSVSTLTIQRTQQEDSAVYLCASSWTSGGGDTQYFGPGTRLTVL.

V usage is TRBV2 and J usage is TRBJ2-3; D may be TRBD2 (5 bases). V lost 6 bases and J 1 base, leaving 5 bases between the germline ends. The CDR3 loop spans 12 amino acids. CDR1 SNHLY and CDR2 FYNNEI come from the germline V gene. CDR3 protein: CASRLGTDTQYF. The CDR3 DNA reads as TGTGCCAGCAGACTAGGCACAGATACGCAGTATTTT.

The chain employs TRBV27 and TRBJ1-4; 7 bases align to TRBD1. The CDR3 sequence is 13 residues long. Germline V CDR1 and CDR2: MNHEY, SMNVEV (reference sequence). The V gene end was trimmed by 4 bases and the J gene end by 8 bases; junction bases not matched to a gene: 4. CDR3 protein: CASSSHRGEKLFF. The CDR3 DNA sequence: TGTGCCAGCAGTTCCCACAGGGGAGAAAAACTGTTTTTT.

This clone was recorded only once. CDR3 protein: CASSFGLAGIGGELFF. In nucleotides, the CDR3 is TGTGCCAGCAGTTTCGGACTAGCGGGGATCGGCGGGGAGCTGTTTTTT. This chain joins TRBV6-5 and TRBJ2-2; 12 nucleotides line up with TRBD2. Germline V gene data show CDR1 as MNHEY and CDR2 as SVGAGI. CDR3 length equals 16 residues. V gave up 4 bases and J gave up 7 bases; unmatched junction bases: 7.

This clone has a handful of counts. V gene TRBV9 combines with J gene TRBJ1-3; no reliable D call. Trimming left V 0 bases short and J 4 bases short, with 5 bases between. Per the germline V gene, CDR1 is SGDLS and CDR2 is YYNGEE. The CDR3 contains 13 residues. The CDR3 coding sequence is TGTGCCAGCAGCGTAGCCCAGGGAAACACCATATATTTT. Its protein product is CASSVAQGNTIYF.

This chain connects TRBV5-6 to TRBJ1-2, with a possible D match to TRBD1 (6 bases). V was shortened by 4 bases and J by 4 bases, with 11 bases between the two germline ends. The CDR3 length is 13 residues. CDR1 and CDR2 from the germline V gene are SGHDT and YYEEEE. The CDR3 DNA sequence: TGTGCCAGCAGCCCCGAAGGGGGCTATGGCTACACCTTC. This gives the protein CASSPEGGYGYTF. The full variable domain, with the rest looked up from reference TRBV5-6 and TRBJ1-2, is DAGVTQSPTHLIKTRGQQVTLRCSPKSGHDTVSWYQQALGQGPQFIFQYYEEEERQRGNFPDRFSGHQFPNYSSELNVNALLLGDSALYLCASSPEGGYGYTFGSGTRLTVV.

V usage is TRBV7-9 and J usage is TRBJ2-3; 12 nucleotides align to TRBD2. The CDR3 extends over 15 amino acids. Germline CDR1 reads SEHNR; CDR2 reads FQNEAQ (reference sequence). J was trimmed by 6 bases and V by 6 bases; bases with no gene match: 7. The CDR3 DNA sequence: TGTGCCAGCAGGGGGCTAGCGGGGGGGCACGATACGCAGTATTTT. Amino acid sequence: CASRGLAGGHDTQYF.

The chain employs TRBV5-6 and TRBJ1-2; perhaps TRBD1 as D (5 bases). The germline V gene has CDR1 SGHDT and CDR2 YYEEEE. CDR3 length: 13 residues. The V end was cut by 0 bases, the J end by 8 bases, with 11 bases between. The CDR3 is CASSLDMRDGYTF. Here the CDR3 DNA reads TGTGCCAGCAGCTTGGATATGCGGGACGGCTACACCTTC. The complete variable domain, with remaining parts taken from reference TRBV5-6 and TRBJ1-2, reads DAGVTQSPTHLIKTRGQQVTLRCSPKSGHDTVSWYQQALGQGPQFIFQYYEEEERQRGNFPDRFSGHQFPNYSSELNVNALLLGDSALYLCASSLDMRDGYTFGSGTRLTVV.

The chain combines TRBV5-1 with TRBJ1-1; D uncertain. Trimming left V 0 bases short and J 5 bases short, with 11 bases between. The CDR3 loop spans 14 amino acids. Looked up from germline, CDR1 is SGHRS and CDR2 is YFSETQ. CDR3 coding DNA: TGCGCCAGCAGCTTGGGGCCAGGCGAAACTGAAGCTTTCTTT. Amino acid sequence: CASSLGPGETEAFF.

This chain links TRBV6-5 with TRBJ1-6; 8 bases fit TRBD1. Germline lookup yields CDR1 MNHEY and CDR2 SVGAGI. The V and J ends lost 0 bases and 9 bases, in that order; junction bases with no gene match: 7. The CDR3 is 16 residues long. This chain's CDR3 is CASSYSITGQGSPLHF. The DNA for the CDR3 is TGTGCCAGCAGTTACTCGATCACAGGACAGGGTTCACCCCTCCACTTT.

The J gene is TRBJ2-7, the V gene TRBV11-3; 7 bases are shared with TRBD1. CDR1 and CDR2 from the germline V gene are SGHNT and YENEEA. The CDR3 length is 13 residues. V dropped 2 bases and J dropped 6; count of bases not matched to a gene: 4. CDR3 residues: CASSLNRGSEQYF. Written as DNA, the CDR3 is TGTGCCAGCAGCTTAAACAGGGGTAGCGAGCAGTACTTC.

The table lists this clone with a count of one. The gene calls are TRBV6-5 and TRBJ1-5; 8 nucleotides match TRBD1. The germline CDR1 and CDR2 sequences are MNHEY and SVGAGI. Trimming at V came to 6 bases and at J to 7 bases, leaving 8 bases not matched to a gene. The CDR3 runs to 14 residues. CDR3 protein: CASSGQGSGQPQHF. DNA of the CDR3: TGTGCCAGCAGCGGACAGGGTTCTGGGCAGCCCCAGCATTTT.